This TCR beta chain was found in a study of OX40 agonist ivuxolimab in advanced cancers. General notes on the study: The costimulatory receptor OX40 (CD134) was targeted by ivuxolimab, a fully human IgG2 agonistic monoclonal antibody. Intravenous ivuxolimab was administered to patients every 2 weeks at six dose levels: 0.01, 0.1, 0.3, 1.5, 3 and 10 mg/kg. Peripheral TCRbeta sequencing was intended to test whether TCR sequence diversity was altered and clonal T-cell expansion was caused by ivuxolimab. A male proportion of roughly 85% and a mean age of roughly 55 years, ranging from roughly 23 to 80, were recorded for the dose-escalation cohort. Partial responses occurred in three dose-escalation patients: two with cutaneous melanoma and one with hepatocellular carcinoma. The paper reports the monotherapy dose-escalation portion (N ≈ 50 patients) of the phase I ivuxolimab trial. Of the roughly 50 dose-escalation patients, hepatocellular carcinoma was present in around 20, melanoma in approximately 15, renal cell carcinoma in 9 and head and neck cancer in 9. Prior anti-PD-1, anti-PD-L1 or anti-CTLA-4 therapy was permitted, and checkpoint inhibitors had been received by more than 35% of dose-escalation patients.

From the cysteine up to the phenylalanine, the CDR3 has a length of 13 residues. Only the CDR3 part of the read is kept: 39 bases, read in frame from the first base. The germline V gene specifies MDHEN as CDR1 and SYDVKM as CDR2. The germline V and J ends show losses of 6 bases and 3 bases respectively, and no gene match explains 5 bases of the junction. Note on this clone: Its antigen is currently not known. No base qualities exist here, and no much larger clone lies one base off it.

For sequencing of the TCRbeta CDR3 region, genomic DNA was extracted from the sorted cells. TCRbeta CDR3 regions were sequenced using the immunoSEQ Assay. This is the immuneACCESS table as TCRdb keeps it, with only in-frame sequences that have V and J called. A part of the clones is gone; compared with another copy, unresolved V genes explain less than half, and the rest is unexplained. This sample lists tens of thousands of clones; roughly 91% were detected once. Approximately 12% of the sample lies in the top ten. Overall study outcomes, separate from this receptor: After ivuxolimab, expanded clones were on average more numerous among CD8+ T cells than among CD4+ T cells. The antigen specificity of the peripheral T cells that underwent clonal expansion was not determined. At doses of 0.1 to 3.0 mg/kg, clonal expansion of both CD4+ and CD8+ blood T cells was observed from baseline to week 6. Partial responders in the 0.1-3.0 mg/kg groups had among the lowest normalized peripheral clonal expansion, especially among CD8+ T cells. Low levels of normalized T-cell clonal expansion were also seen in some patients who did not respond.

Patients with autoimmune disease history or receiving systemic immunosuppression were excluded from the trial. Peripheral blood for TCR sequencing was collected from all dose cohorts at baseline, on cycle 4 day 1, and on cycle 7 day 1. Samples were obtained from an open-label, multicenter, first-in-human phase I dose-escalation trial of ivuxolimab. Adults with locally advanced or metastatic melanoma, renal cell, hepatocellular, or head and neck squamous cell carcinoma were enrolled in the trial. CD4+ and CD8+ T cells were sorted separately from peripheral blood before TCR sequencing. This specimen consisted of CD4+ or CD8+ T cells sorted from blood, obtained in a trial of the OX40 agonist ivuxolimab. The receptor was derived from an adult with an advanced solid tumor such as melanoma, head and neck, liver or kidney cancer. The V gene is TRBV28 and the J gene is TRBJ2-7; 7 middle bases align to TRBD1. CDR3 reads: CASRSRDSYEQYF. The bases read TGTGCCAGCAGGTCCCGGGACAGCTACGAGCAGTACTTC. The entire variable domain, with the stretches around the CDR3 drawn from the reference TRBV28 and TRBJ2-7 proteins, is DVKVTQSSRYLVKRTGEKVFLECVQDMDHENMFWYRQDPGLGLRLIYFSYDVKMKEKGDIPEGYSVSREKKERFSLILESASTNQTSMYLCASRSRDSYEQYFGPGTRLTVT.